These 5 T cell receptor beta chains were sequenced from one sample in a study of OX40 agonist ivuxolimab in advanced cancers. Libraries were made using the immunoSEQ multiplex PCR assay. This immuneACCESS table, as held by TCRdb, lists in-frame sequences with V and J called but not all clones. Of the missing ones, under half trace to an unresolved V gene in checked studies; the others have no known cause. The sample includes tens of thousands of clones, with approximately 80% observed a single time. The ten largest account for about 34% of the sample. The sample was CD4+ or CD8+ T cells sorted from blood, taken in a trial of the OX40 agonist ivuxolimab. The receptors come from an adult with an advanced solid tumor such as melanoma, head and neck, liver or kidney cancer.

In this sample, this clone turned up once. The CDR3 is CASRPYTGELFF. The CDR3 region has the DNA TGTGCCAGCCGACCCTACACCGGGGAGCTGTTTTTT. V usage is TRBV27 and J usage is TRBJ2-2; D unclear. Germline CDR1 and CDR2: MNHEY and SMNVEV (reference sequence). The CDR3 consists of 12 residues. V was clipped by 8 bases and J by 3 bases, with 7 bases between them.

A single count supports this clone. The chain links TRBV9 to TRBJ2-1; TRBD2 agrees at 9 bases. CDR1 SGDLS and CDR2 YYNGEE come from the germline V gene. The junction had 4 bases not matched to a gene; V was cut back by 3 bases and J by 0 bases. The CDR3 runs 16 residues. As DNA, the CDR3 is TGTGCCAGCAGCGGGGCTAGCGGGGTCTCCTACAATGAGCAGTTCTTC. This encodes CASSGASGVSYNEQFF.

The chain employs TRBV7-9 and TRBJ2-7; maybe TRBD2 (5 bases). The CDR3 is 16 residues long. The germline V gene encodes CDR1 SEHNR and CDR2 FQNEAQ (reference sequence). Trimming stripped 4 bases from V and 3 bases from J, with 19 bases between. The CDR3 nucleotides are TGTGCCAGCAGCTCCCCATGGGGAGTTAATATCTACGAGCAGTACTTC. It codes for CASSSPWGVNIYEQYF.

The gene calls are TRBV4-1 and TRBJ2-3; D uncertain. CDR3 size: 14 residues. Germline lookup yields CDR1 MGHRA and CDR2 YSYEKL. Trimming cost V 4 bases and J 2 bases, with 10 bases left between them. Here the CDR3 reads CASSLHTFTDTQYF. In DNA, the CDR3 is TGCGCCAGCAGCCTCCACACCTTCACAGATACGCAGTATTTT.

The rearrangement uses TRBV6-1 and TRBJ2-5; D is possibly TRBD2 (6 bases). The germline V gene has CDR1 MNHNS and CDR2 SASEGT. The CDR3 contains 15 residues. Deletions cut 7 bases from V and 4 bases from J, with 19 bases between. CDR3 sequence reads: CASNRFRERGETQYF. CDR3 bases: TGTGCCAGCAACCGTTTCCGGGAGAGGGGAGAGACCCAGTACTTC.